This TCR beta chain was recorded in a study of blood T cell repertoires in COVID-19. This clone showed up just once. Per the germline V gene, CDR1 is SEHNR and CDR2 is FQNEAQ (reference sequence). The V gene end was trimmed by 8 bases and the J gene end by 8 bases; junction bases not matched to a gene: 9. This CDR3 comprises 14 residues. Under the authors' procedure: Estimation of nucleated cell counts relied on the amplification of reference gene primers. The method was immunoSEQ multiplex PCR; TCRdb's version includes in-frame clones alone and lacks a portion of them. V, J and clone size derive from that table, while D and trimming were established from the DNA sequence. The table has about 300,000 clones, 70% to 90% seen once.

Sequencing was performed on peripheral blood. The rearrangement joins TRBV7-9 to TRBJ1-5, with TRBD1 identical over 10 bases. The sequence derives from a man between 18 and 29 years old with active or convalescent COVID-19. The CDR3 reads CASAVSGTGEPQHF. CDR3 nucleotides: TGTGCCAGCGCAGTGTCCGGGACAGGGGAGCCCCAGCATTTT.